This T cell receptor beta chain stems from a study of control samples from healthy donors and cancer patients. Libraries were prepared by immunoSEQ multiplex PCR; TCRdb keeps only in-frame clonotypes and omits some of them. The sample records under 200,000 clones, about 94% being singletons. CDR3 length: 15 residues. Trimming pared 6 bases from V and 2 bases from J, leaving 16 bases between. CDR1 and CDR2 from the germline V gene are SQVTM and ANQGSEA. The TCR was taken from a woman aged 40 to 55 in good health. The V and J genes are TRBV29-1 and TRBJ2-2; D may be TRBD1 or TRBD2 (5 bases each). Sequencing used blood. CDR3 DNA: TGCAGCGTCGGAACCGGGACGGCCAACACCGGGGAGCTGTTTTTT. It specifies CSVGTGTANTGELFF.